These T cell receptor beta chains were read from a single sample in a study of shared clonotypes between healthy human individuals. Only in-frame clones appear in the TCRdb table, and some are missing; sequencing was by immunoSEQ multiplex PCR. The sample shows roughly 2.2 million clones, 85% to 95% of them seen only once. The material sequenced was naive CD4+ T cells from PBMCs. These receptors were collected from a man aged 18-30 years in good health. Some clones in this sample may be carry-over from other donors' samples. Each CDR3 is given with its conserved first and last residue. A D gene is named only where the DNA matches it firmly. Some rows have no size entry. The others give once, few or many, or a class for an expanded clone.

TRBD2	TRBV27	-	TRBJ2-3	CASSPFALGGSTTDTQYF	TGTGCCAGCAGCCCCTTCGCCCTGGGCGGGAGCACGACAGATACGCAGTATTTT
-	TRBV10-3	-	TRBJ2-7	CAISRPSTQEFYEQYF	TGTGCCATCAGCAGACCTTCTACCCAAGAGTTCTACGAGCAGTACTTC
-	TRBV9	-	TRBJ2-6	CASSPPGPSGANVLTF	TGTGCCAGCAGCCCCCCAGGTCCCTCTGGGGCCAACGTCCTGACTTTC
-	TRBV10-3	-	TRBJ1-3	CAISEGRASGNTIYF	TGTGCCATCAGTGAGGGGAGGGCCTCTGGAAACACCATATATTTT
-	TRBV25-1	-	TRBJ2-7	CASSLSPGIPYEQYF	TGTGCCAGCAGCCTAAGTCCGGGAATCCCCTACGAGCAGTACTTC
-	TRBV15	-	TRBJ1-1	CATSRAPRNTEAFF	TGTGCCACCAGCAGAGCCCCCAGGAACACTGAAGCTTTCTTT
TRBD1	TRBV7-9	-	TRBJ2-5	CASSNRDRGQETQYF	TGTGCCAGCAGCAACCGGGACAGGGGTCAAGAGACCCAGTACTTC
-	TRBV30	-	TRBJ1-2	CAWSFLRANYGYTF	TGTGCCTGGAGTTTTCTGAGAGCTAACTATGGCTACACCTTC
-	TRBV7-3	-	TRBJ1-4	CASSPRVGEKLFF	TGTGCCAGCAGCCCCCGTGTCGGCGAAAAACTGTTTTTT
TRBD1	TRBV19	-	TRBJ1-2	CASSRGQGFYGYTF	TGTGCCAGTAGTAGGGGACAGGGGTTCTATGGCTACACCTTC
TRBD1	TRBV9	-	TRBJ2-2	CASSATTGGGTGELFF	TGTGCCAGCAGCGCAACCACAGGGGGCGGCACCGGGGAGCTGTTTTTT
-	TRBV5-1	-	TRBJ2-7	CASSLAGTTSSYEQYF	TGCGCCAGCAGCTTGGCAGGGACCACGAGCTCCTACGAGCAGTACTTC
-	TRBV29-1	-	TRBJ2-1	CSVELVDSYNEQFF	TGCAGCGTTGAATTAGTGGACTCCTACAATGAGCAGTTCTTC
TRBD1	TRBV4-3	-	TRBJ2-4	CASSQDRQGMAKNIQYF	TGCGCCAGCAGCCAAGATCGACAGGGGATGGCCAAAAACATTCAGTACTTC
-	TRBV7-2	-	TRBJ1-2	CASSAPPAGYYGYTF	TGTGCCAGCAGCGCCCCCCCTGCGGGGTACTATGGCTACACCTTC
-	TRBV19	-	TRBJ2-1	CASSIGATYNEQFF	TGTGCCAGTAGTATTGGAGCTACCTACAATGAGCAGTTCTTC
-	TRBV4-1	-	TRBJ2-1	CASSQDTVPGAYNEQFF	TGCGCCAGCAGCCAAGATACTGTCCCGGGAGCCTACAATGAGCAGTTCTTC
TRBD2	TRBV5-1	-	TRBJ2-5	CASSFLGTSEETQYF	TGCGCCAGCAGCTTCTTAGGGACTAGCGAAGAGACCCAGTACTTC
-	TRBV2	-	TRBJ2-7	CASSAGVAAYEQYF	TGTGCCAGCAGTGCGGGCGTAGCAGCCTACGAGCAGTACTTC
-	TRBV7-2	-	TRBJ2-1	CASSLGGGTYNEQFF	TGTGCCAGCAGCTTAGGCGGCGGGACCTACAATGAGCAGTTCTTC
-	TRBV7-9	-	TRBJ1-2	CASAWEVGYGYTF	TGTGCCAGCGCCTGGGAAGTTGGCTATGGCTACACCTTC
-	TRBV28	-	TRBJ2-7	CASSLPQGNSYEQYF	TGTGCCAGCAGTTTGCCCCAGGGGAACTCCTACGAGCAGTACTTC
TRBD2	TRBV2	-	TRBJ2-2	CASSTSGRDTKLFF	TGTGCCAGCAGTACTAGCGGGAGGGACACCAAGCTGTTTTTT
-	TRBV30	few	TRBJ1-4	CAWTQPGGESEKLFF	TGTGCCTGGACCCAACCTGGAGGGGAAAGCGAAAAACTGTTTTTT
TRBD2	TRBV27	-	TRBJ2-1	CASSPRTSGMTYNEQFF	TGTGCCAGCAGTCCTAGGACTAGCGGTATGACCTACAATGAGCAGTTCTTC
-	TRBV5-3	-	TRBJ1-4	CARVRQLFF	TGTGCCAGAGTGAGACAACTGTTTTTT
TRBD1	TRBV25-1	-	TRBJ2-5	CASITPQGQGTETQYF	TGTGCCAGCATCACACCGCAGGGACAGGGTACGGAGACCCAGTACTTC
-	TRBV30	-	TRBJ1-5	CAWSVRAGNQPQHF	TGTGCCTGGAGTGTAAGGGCAGGAAATCAGCCCCAGCATTTT
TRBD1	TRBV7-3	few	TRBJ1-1	CASRPTGASEAFF	TGTGCCAGCAGACCGACAGGGGCCAGTGAAGCTTTCTTT
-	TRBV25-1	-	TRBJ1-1	CASSEAFF	TGTGCCAGTTCGGAAGCTTTCTTT
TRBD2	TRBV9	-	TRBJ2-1	CASSALGLVNNEQFF	TGTGCCAGCAGCGCTCTGGGACTAGTGAACAATGAGCAGTTCTTC
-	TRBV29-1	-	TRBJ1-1	CSVEGLMNTEAFF	TGCAGCGTTGAAGGCCTTATGAACACTGAAGCTTTCTTT
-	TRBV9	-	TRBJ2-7	CASSVGDDSYEQYF	TGTGCCAGCAGCGTAGGTGACGACTCCTACGAGCAGTACTTC
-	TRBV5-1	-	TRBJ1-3	CASSLGGAYSGNTIYF	TGCGCCAGCAGCTTGGGAGGGGCATACTCTGGAAACACCATATATTTT